Each of the 24 T cell receptor beta chains below was sequenced from the same sample in a study of circulating and synovial CD4+ cells in juvenile arthritis. Method: immunoSEQ multiplex PCR; TCRdb's copy keeps in-frame clones and lacks some. The data show 1,200 or so clones, with around 88% seen just once and around 12% held by the top ten. Sequencing was performed on HLA-DR+ CD4+ T cells from blood. Specified subset: circulating pathogenic-like lymphocytes, sorted as HLA-DR+CD14-CD3+CD4+CD25low/- blood T cells. The receptor source for this set is a human patient with juvenile idiopathic arthritis. Some clones in this sample may be carry-over from other donors' samples.

The rearrangement links TRBV7-7 to TRBJ2-5, with TRBD1 matching over 7 bases. Germline V gene sequence: CDR1 SSHAT, CDR2 FNYEAQ (reference sequence). CDR3 length: 14 residues. The ends lost 0 bases at V and 4 bases at J; junction bases unmatched: 2. This chain's CDR3 is CASSLAYRGETQYF. Here the CDR3 DNA reads TGTGCCAGCAGCTTAGCGTACAGGGGAGAGACCCAGTACTTC.

This chain links TRBV29-1 with TRBJ2-5, with TRBD1 identical over 7 bases. Germline CDR1 reads SQVTM; CDR2 reads ANQGSEA. The CDR3 extends over 17 amino acids. V shed 7 bases, J shed 2 bases, and the junction held 19 bases outside the gene matches. In DNA, the CDR3 is TGCAGCGAGAACCCCGAGACAGGGTTTTTGGGGCAAGAGACCCAGTACTTC. Its translation is CSENPETGFLGQETQYF.

The chain uses TRBV4-1 and TRBJ2-2; TRBD1 matches 9 bases. The germline CDR1 and CDR2 sequences are MGHRA and YSYEKL. Trimming at V came to 0 bases and at J to 5 bases, leaving 4 bases not matched to a gene. This CDR3 spans 16 amino acids. CDR3 protein: CASSQEGQGITGELFF. CDR3 DNA: TGCGCCAGCAGCCAAGAGGGACAGGGTATTACCGGGGAGCTGTTTTTT.

The V gene is TRBV28, the J gene TRBJ1-5, with 8 bases lining up with TRBD1. Per germline, CDR1 MDHEN and CDR2 SYDVKM. J gave up 3 bases and V 3 bases, and 7 bases lay outside the gene matches. The CDR3 has 16 residues. The CDR3 loop reads CASSFRGQGANQPQHF. CDR3 sequence (DNA): TGTGCCAGCAGTTTTAGAGGGCAGGGGGCCAATCAGCCCCAGCATTTT.

This chain links TRBV29-1 with TRBJ1-1, with D perhaps TRBD1 (5 bases). The V gene lost 3 bases and the J gene lost 0 bases, with 14 bases spanning the gap. The length of the CDR3 is 15 residues. CDR1 is SQVTM and CDR2 is ANQGSEA in the germline V gene. CDR3 protein: CSVEEGAGMNTEAFF. The CDR3, as DNA: TGCAGCGTTGAGGAAGGGGCAGGGATGAACACTGAAGCTTTCTTT.

The CDR3, as DNA: TGTGCCTGGAGTGCAACAGCAGTCTTATACGAGCAGTACTTC. Protein product: CAWSATAVLYEQYF. The rearrangement joins TRBV30 to TRBJ2-7, with D unresolved. Germline CDR1 GTSNPN, CDR2 SVGIG (reference sequence). The CDR3 sequence is 14 residues long. V gave up 1 base and J gave up 4 bases, with 14 bases separating them.

This clone turned up a few times. The chain couples TRBV7-2 to TRBJ1-1; the match to TRBD1 covers 8 bases. V was pared by 1 base and J by 6 bases, with 4 bases of the junction left unmatched. CDR1 is SGHTA and CDR2 is FQGNSA in the germline V gene. The CDR3 length is 14 residues. CDR3 bases: TGTGCCAGCAGCTTAGTACAGGGGGTCCCTGAAGCTTTCTTT. Protein sequence: CASSLVQGVPEAFF.

The V and J genes are TRBV20-1 and TRBJ1-6; D is ambiguous. CDR1 and CDR2 (germline): DFQATT, SNEGSKA (reference sequence). The CDR3 length is 10 residues. The V and J ends lost 3 bases and 11 bases respectively, with 5 bases between them. The CDR3 spells CSARSPPLHF. Written as DNA, the CDR3 is TGCAGTGCTAGGAGTCCACCCCTCCACTTT.

J is TRBJ2-3 and V is TRBV2, with D possibly being TRBD2 (6 bases). The V gene's germline CDR1 is SNHLY and CDR2 FYNNEI. The V and J ends lost 4 bases and 0 bases respectively, with 17 bases between them. The CDR3 is made up of 17 amino acids. CDR3 sequence (DNA): TGTGCCAGCAGTGTCAAGCGGGCCACCCCTAGCACAGATACGCAGTATTTT. Its translation: CASSVKRATPSTDTQYF.

The chain joins TRBV28 to TRBJ1-2; 8 bases line up with TRBD1. CDR1 and CDR2 (germline): MDHEN, SYDVKM. The V gene end was trimmed by 3 bases and the J gene end by 7 bases; junction bases not matched to a gene: 7. The CDR3 is made up of 14 amino acids. The CDR3 loop is CASSFSGQGSGYTF. The CDR3 DNA reads as TGTGCCAGCAGTTTCTCCGGACAGGGCTCTGGCTACACCTTC.

The chain joins TRBV14 to TRBJ1-1, with 11 bases lining up with TRBD1. CDR3 length: 15 residues. The ends lost 5 bases at V and 7 bases at J; junction bases unmatched: 9. CDR1 and CDR2 from the germline V gene are SGHDN and FVKESK. The CDR3, as DNA: TGTGCCAGCAGCAAATGGACAGGGGGCATGGGTGAAGCTTTCTTT. Protein product: CASSKWTGGMGEAFF.

Here the CDR3 reads CASSIFPGPGNEQFF. The CDR3 bases are TGTGCCAGTAGTATATTCCCAGGGCCAGGCAATGAGCAGTTCTTC. This sequence joins TRBV19 and TRBJ2-1; D may be TRBD1 (5 bases). The CDR3 has 15 residues. Germline V lookup: CDR1 LNHDA, CDR2 SQIVND (reference sequence). Trimming removed 2 bases at V and 6 bases at J, with 14 bases between.

The chain couples TRBV7-9 to TRBJ1-4; 10 bases map to TRBD1. The V gene end was trimmed by 5 bases and the J gene end by 4 bases; junction bases not matched to a gene: 4. Germline V gene lookup returns CDR1 SEHNR and CDR2 FQNEAQ (reference sequence). There are 15 residues in the CDR3. CDR3 sequence (DNA): TGTGCCAGCAGCAGGGACAGGGGCGTTAATGAAAAACTGTTTTTT. As protein: CASSRDRGVNEKLFF.

This chain links TRBV5-1 with TRBJ2-1, with TRBD2 identical over 7 bases. Germline trimming cut 0 bases from V and 7 bases from J; bases unmatched to any gene: 16. The CDR3 loop spans 18 amino acids. The germline V gene encodes CDR1 SGHRS and CDR2 YFSETQ. CDR3 protein: CASSLAIPVAGVGNEQFF. For the CDR3, the DNA is TGCGCCAGCAGCTTGGCCATCCCGGTGGCGGGAGTTGGAAATGAGCAGTTCTTC. Full variable domain (rest looked up from reference TRBV5-1 and TRBJ2-1): KAGVTQTPRYLIKTRGQQVTLSCSPISGHRSVSWYQQTPGQGLQFLFEYFSETQRNKGNFPGRFSGRQFSNSRSEMNVSTLELGDSALYLCASSLAIPVAGVGNEQFFGPGTRLTVL.

The chain recombines TRBV18 with TRBJ1-2; 9 bases align to TRBD1. V was clipped by 2 bases and J by 4 bases; unmatched bases: 5. The CDR3 length is 15 residues. Per the germline V gene, CDR1 is KGHSH and CDR2 is LQKENI. The CDR3 protein is CASSPWDREIYGYTF. CDR3 nucleotide sequence: TGTGCCAGCTCACCATGGGACAGGGAAATCTATGGCTACACCTTC.

This clone turned up a few times. The chain is built from TRBV4-1 and TRBJ1-2, with D hard to call. Germline assignment: CDR1 MGHRA and CDR2 YSYEKL. This CDR3 region has 17 residues. V was pared by 2 bases and J by 4 bases, with 20 bases between. The CDR3 loop reads CASSQPFKREVGYGYTF. CDR3 coding DNA: TGCGCCAGCAGCCAACCTTTCAAGAGGGAGGTAGGCTATGGCTACACCTTC.

About this clone itself: The junction departs from germline at one end; a sequencing error may be responsible. CDR3 residues: CASSSSGQGREAQYF. The DNA for the CDR3 is TGTGCCAGCAGTTCGTCGGGACAAGGAAGAGAGGCCCAGTACTTC. The V call is TRBV28, the J call TRBJ2-5, with D perhaps TRBD1 (6 bases). The CDR3 consists of 15 residues. Germline CDR1 MDHEN, CDR2 SYDVKM.

J is TRBJ2-1 and V is TRBV7-6; TRBD2 aligns across 9 bases. V lost 5 bases and J lost 7; bases outside the gene matches: 6. The length of the CDR3 is 14 residues. The germline CDR1 and CDR2 sequences are SGHVS and FNYEAQ. Here the CDR3 reads CASSRGGEGNEQFF. CDR3 in DNA: TGTGCCAGCAGCCGCGGGGGGGAGGGGAATGAGCAGTTCTTC.

This sequence joins TRBV10-3 and TRBJ1-5; 9 bases agree with TRBD1. CDR1 is ENHRY, CDR2 SYGVKD, per germline. This CDR3 has 17 residues. J gave up 3 bases and V 3 bases, and 9 bases lay outside the gene matches. This CDR3 is CAISETSGTGFNQPQHF. The CDR3 DNA reads as TGTGCCATCAGTGAAACTAGCGGGACAGGGTTCAATCAGCCCCAGCATTTT.

The table lists this clone with a count of one. This chain connects TRBV5-6 to TRBJ2-3, with D perhaps TRBD2 (5 bases). CDR1 SGHDT and CDR2 YYEEEE come from the germline V gene. The CDR3 extends over 13 amino acids. Deletions cut 0 bases from V and 10 bases from J, with 12 bases between. The CDR3 is CASSLAAVGAQYF. CDR3 coding DNA: TGTGCCAGCAGCTTGGCCGCCGTCGGGGCGCAGTATTTT.

The V gene is TRBV19, the J gene TRBJ2-3; tentative D call: TRBD2 (5 bases). Germline V gene lookup returns CDR1 LNHDA and CDR2 SQIVND (reference sequence). The CDR3 runs to 17 residues. The ends were cut back, 6 bases at V and 0 bases at J, with 19 bases in the middle. This CDR3 is CASSPLGLAPSTDTQYF. The CDR3 bases are TGTGCCAGTAGCCCCCTCGGGTTAGCGCCTAGCACAGATACGCAGTATTTT.

V usage is TRBV18 and J usage is TRBJ2-7; D remains unclear. This CDR3 has 13 amino acids. Trimming shortened V by 3 bases and J by 5 bases, and 11 bases separated the two germline ends. Per the germline V gene, CDR1 is KGHSH and CDR2 is LQKENI. CDR3 protein: CASSPVRRDEQYF. The CDR3 region has the DNA TGTGCCAGCTCACCGGTGAGAAGAGACGAGCAGTACTTC. The full variable domain, its missing parts supplied by reference TRBV18 and TRBJ2-7, is NAGVMQNPRHLVRRRGQEARLRCSPMKGHSHVYWYRQLPEEGLKFMVYLQKENIIDESGMPKERFSAEFPKEGPSILRIQQVVRGDSAAYFCASSPVRRDEQYFGPGTRLTVT.

The rearrangement uses TRBV6-5 and TRBJ1-2, with a weak D call TRBD1 (6 bases). CDR1 is MNHEY and CDR2 is SVGAGI in the germline V gene. Trimming pared 0 bases from V and 4 bases from J, leaving 9 bases between. This CDR3 spans 14 amino acids. The CDR3 region has the DNA TGTGCCAGCAGTTACTCGACGGACAGCTATGGCTACACCTTC. Protein product: CASSYSTDSYGYTF.

The rearrangement uses TRBV7-8 and TRBJ2-5; TRBD2 matches at 7 bases. The CDR3 sequence is 13 residues long. V was clipped by 5 bases and J by 3 bases; unmatched bases: 3. The germline gives CDR1 SGHVS, CDR2 FQNEAQ. CDR3 DNA: TGTGCCAGCAGCCGGGGACTAAAAGAGACCCAGTACTTC. Translation gives CASSRGLKETQYF.